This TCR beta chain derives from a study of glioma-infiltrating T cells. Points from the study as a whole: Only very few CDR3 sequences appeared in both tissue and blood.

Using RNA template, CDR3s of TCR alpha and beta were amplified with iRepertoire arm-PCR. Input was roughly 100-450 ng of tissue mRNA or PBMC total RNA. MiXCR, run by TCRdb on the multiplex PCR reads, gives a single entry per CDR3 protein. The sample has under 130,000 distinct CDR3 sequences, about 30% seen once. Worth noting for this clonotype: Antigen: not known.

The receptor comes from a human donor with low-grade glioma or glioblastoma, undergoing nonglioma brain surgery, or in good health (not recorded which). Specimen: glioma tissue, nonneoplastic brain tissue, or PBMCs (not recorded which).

CDR3 coding DNA: TGTGCCAGCAGCCCGACAGGTAATTCACCCCTCCACTTT. It codes for CASSPTGNSPLHF. The chain is built from TRBV16 and TRBJ1-6, with TRBD1 as a possible D gene (6 bases). The CDR3 has 13 residues. The germline V gene encodes CDR1 KGHSY and CDR2 FQNENV. Trimming took off 4 bases at V and 6 bases at J, with 7 bases between the two ends.